This entry lists 16 T cell receptor beta chains sequenced from one sample in a study of tumor-infiltrating lymphocytes in primary liver carcinoma. Reverse transcription of about 500 ng total RNA with a constant-region primer produced TCR beta cDNA. Libraries for TCR beta were built through three nested multiplex PCR rounds, which together made up a slightly modified ARM-PCR procedure. It was with TRBV1-TRBV30 forward primers and a C-beta reverse primer that the first two PCR rounds were run, at about 10 cycles each. TCRdb reprocessed the multiplex PCR reads via MiXCR and lists one record per CDR3 protein. The sample carries 55,000 or so distinct CDR3 sequences, 65% to 80% recorded once. From unsorted bulk tissue weighing roughly 17-34 mg, DNA and RNA were co-extracted. Sequenced input: liver tumor tissue from sampling region 2. Documented subset: tumor region T2, inferior pole. Receptor source: a middle-aged man with primary liver carcinoma and hepatitis B virus infection.

This clonotype came up once. Its ends do not fully match the called genes, so a read error is possible. The rearrangement joins TRBV11-2 to TRBJ2-7; perhaps TRBD2 as D (5 bases). From germline, CDR1 is SGHAT and CDR2 FQNNGV. This CDR3 comprises 15 residues. As DNA, the CDR3 is TGTGCCAGCAGCTTACGATGGACTGTGGAAATTGAGCAATACTTC. Protein: CASSLRWTVEIEQYF.

Turning to this clonotype: Possible read error: a much larger clone is one base away. This chain uses TRBV29-1 with TRBJ2-5; D not resolved. The germline V and J ends were trimmed by 7 bases and 0 bases, with 9 bases remaining between them. Per germline, CDR1 SQVTM and CDR2 ANQGSEA. There are 12 residues in the CDR3. The CDR3 spells CSDLENQETQYF. The CDR3 nucleotides read TGCAGCGATCTGGAGAACCAAGAGACCCAGTACTTC.

Details on this clonotype: At one boundary the junction diverges from the germline segment, which might be a read error. The rearrangement uses TRBV11-2 and TRBJ2-7, with a weak D call TRBD1 (5 bases). CDR1 and CDR2 from the germline V gene are SGHAT and FQNNGV. The CDR3 extends over 14 amino acids. CDR3: CISSSNRNSYEQYF. Here the CDR3 DNA reads TGTATCAGCAGCTCTAACAGGAACTCCTACGAGCAATACTTC.

Concerning this clonotype itself: Because it lacks the conserved phenylalanine or tryptophan at the end, this CDR3 is likely a read error. The DNA is left out, because the CDR3 cannot be placed on it with certainty; the CDR3 is given as TCRdb lists it. The chain joins TRBV4-2 to TRBJ2-7. Per the germline V gene, CDR1 is LGHNA and CDR2 is YNFKEQ. Inclusive of both ends, the CDR3 amounts to 12 amino acids. The CDR3 sequence is CAGSQEVHEQHL.

V usage is TRBV5-1 and J usage is TRBJ2-1; 10 nucleotides match TRBD1. The ends lost 6 bases at V and 7 bases at J; junction bases unmatched: 10. The CDR3 runs to 15 residues. Germline V gene sequence: CDR1 SGHRS, CDR2 YFSETQ. For the CDR3, the DNA is TGCGCCAGCACCGAGCCGGGACAGGGGTGGAATGAGCAGTTCTTC. The encoded protein is CASTEPGQGWNEQFF.

Details on this clonotype: A much bigger clone sits one base away, suggesting this may be a read error. The chain has TRBV30 and TRBJ1-1; no firm D call. The CDR3 has 14 amino acids. CDR1 is GTSNPN and CDR2 is SVGIG in the germline V gene (reference sequence). The V end was cut by 4 bases, the J end by 6 bases, with 18 bases between. CDR3 protein: CAWTKKPSRPEAFF. The CDR3 nucleotides read TGTGCCTGGACTAAAAAACCTTCACGGCCTGAAGCTTTCTTT.

Ten or more counts support this clonotype. V usage is TRBV19 and J usage is TRBJ2-6; weak D call: TRBD1 (6 bases). V shed 6 bases and J shed 0 bases, with 12 bases lying between them. Looked up from germline, CDR1 is LNHDA and CDR2 is SQIVND (reference sequence). The CDR3 sequence is 16 residues long. CDR3 sequence (DNA): TGTGCCAGTAGCGCCGGACAGTTCTCTGGGGCCAACGTCCTGACTTTC. Protein sequence: CASSAGQFSGANVLTF.

The chain is built from TRBV11-2 and TRBJ2-5; the match to TRBD2 covers 8 bases. This CDR3 is built from 16 residues. The germline gives CDR1 SGHAT, CDR2 FQNNGV. Here the CDR3 DNA reads TGTCCCTGCAACCAAACTCCTGGCGGGGGGAATGAGACCCAGTACTTC. Its translation is CPCNQTPGGGNETQYF. The full variable domain, in which reference TRBV11-2 and TRBJ2-5 provide the parts outside the CDR3, is EAGVAQSPRYKIIEKRQSVAFWCNPISGHATLYWYQQILGQGPKLLIQFQNNGVVDDSQLPKDRFSAERLKGVDSTLKIQPAKLEDSAVYLCPCNQTPGGGNETQYFGPGTRLLVL.

Only a few counts were recorded for this clonotype. The junction and the germline gene differ at one end; a read error may be behind it. The DNA of the CDR3 is TGTGCCAGCAGCCCATCCAGGGAGTTGGTGAGCACTGAAGCTTTATTT. As protein: CASSPSRELVSTEALF. The chain carries TRBV11-2 and TRBJ1-1, with D possibly TRBD1 on 5 matching bases. This CDR3 contains 16 residues. Germline V lookup: CDR1 SGHAT, CDR2 FQNNGV.

The chain recombines TRBV6-2 or TRBV6-3 with TRBJ2-7; 9 bases align to TRBD1. This CDR3 comprises 14 residues. Per germline, CDR1 MNHEY and CDR2 SVGEGT. CDR3 nucleotide sequence: TGTGCTAACAGCCTCCGGGACAGGGCCCACGAGCAGTACGTC. Residues: CANSLRDRAHEQYV.

The V gene is TRBV6-2 or TRBV6-3, the J gene TRBJ2-7; D possibly corresponds to TRBD1 (6 bases). Looked up from germline, CDR1 is MNHEY and CDR2 is SVGEGT. CDR3 length: 13 amino acids. The V and J ends lost 6 bases and 13 bases respectively, with 22 bases between them. This CDR3 reads CASSTTGWYERYF. CDR3 coding DNA: TGTGCCAGCAGCACTACAGGGTGGTACGAGCGATACTTC.

Comments on this clonotype: A much bigger clone sits one base away, suggesting this may be a read error. The chain employs TRBV7-9 and TRBJ2-3; D is unresolved. The CDR3 spans 11 residues. CDR1 SEHNR and CDR2 FQNEAQ come from the germline V gene (reference sequence). In nucleotides, the CDR3 is TGTGTCAGCAGCTTAGGGGATACGCAGTATTTT. Residues: CVSSLGDTQYF.

Remarks on this clonotype: A junction end diverges from the germline sequence, so it may reflect a read error. This rearrangement joins TRBV4-2 to TRBJ2-7, with D perhaps TRBD2 (6 bases). In germline, CDR1 is LGHNA, CDR2 YNFKEQ. This CDR3 contains 15 residues. CDR3 sequence: CGSSQVWTNPYEQYF. The CDR3 DNA reads as TGTGGCAGCAGCCAAGTGTGGACTAACCCCTACGAGCAATACTTC.

To note about this clonotype: At one end the junction does not follow the germline gene, possibly because of a read error. The chain carries TRBV4-2 and TRBJ2-7; no reliable D call. Germline V lookup: CDR1 LGHNA, CDR2 YNFKEQ. The CDR3 consists of 15 residues. The CDR3 region is CASNQDRLVSTEQYF. The CDR3 nucleotides are TGTGCCAGCAACCAAGATAGGCTAGTAAGTACCGAGCAATACTTC.

This clonotype was seen a handful of times. The V and J genes are TRBV29-1 and TRBJ2-2, with TRBD2 matching 9 bases. There are 15 residues in the CDR3. V was pared by 4 bases and J by 0 bases, with 3 bases of the junction left unmatched. Germline CDR1 SQVTM, CDR2 ANQGSEA. The CDR3 bases are TGCAGCGTTGGGACTAGCGCTACGAACACCGGGGAGCTGTTTTTT. This sequence encodes CSVGTSATNTGELFF.

The V gene is TRBV5-1, the J gene TRBJ2-3, with D unresolved. CDR1 SGHRS and CDR2 YFSETQ come from the germline V gene. Trimming took off 0 bases at V and 7 bases at J, with 6 bases between the two ends. The CDR3 runs to 12 residues. The CDR3 DNA reads as TGCGCCAGCAGCTTGGCGGCAAATACGCAGTATTTT. Residues: CASSLAANTQYF. The full variable domain, with the rest looked up from reference TRBV5-1 and TRBJ2-3, is KAGVTQTPRYLIKTRGQQVTLSCSPISGHRSVSWYQQTPGQGLQFLFEYFSETQRNKGNFPGRFSGRQFSNSRSEMNVSTLELGDSALYLCASSLAANTQYFGPGTRLTVL.